This passage covers 6 T cell receptor beta chains from one sample sequenced in a study of identical twins. MiXCR was run by TCRdb on the 5' RACE reads, yielding one entry per CDR3 protein. The table shows 650,000 to 800,000 distinct CDR3 sequences, with about 9.4% occurring only once. These data also featured in a second study, about yellow fever vaccine responses in identical twins.

The sequencing sample was made of PBMCs. The receptor set was obtained from a woman in her late teens or twenties in good health.

This clonotype occurred a few times. This chain joins TRBV27 and TRBJ2-1; D call uncertain. The ends were cut back, 4 bases at V and 7 bases at J, with 14 bases in the middle. The CDR3 length is 14 residues. The germline gives CDR1 MNHEY, CDR2 SMNVEV (reference sequence). The CDR3 loop reads CASSSLAPGNEQFF. CDR3 coding DNA: TGTGCCAGCAGTTCGCTGGCCCCTGGGAATGAGCAGTTCTTC.

This clonotype has just a few counts. CDR3 region: CSAPIYSGANVLTF. DNA for the CDR3: TGCAGTGCTCCCATATACTCTGGGGCCAACGTCCTGACTTTC. The chain joins TRBV20-1 to TRBJ2-6; D is undetermined. The CDR3 contains 14 residues. Trimming took 5 bases from V and 0 from J, leaving 8 bases between them. In germline, CDR1 is DFQATT, CDR2 SNEGSKA (reference sequence).

J is TRBJ2-1 and V is TRBV20-1, with a weak D call TRBD2 (6 bases). CDR1 DFQATT and CDR2 SNEGSKA come from the germline V gene (reference sequence). Trimming removed 1 base at V and 3 bases at J, with 16 bases between. This CDR3 is built from 16 residues. CDR3 amino acids: CSARVITGVYYNEQFF. The CDR3 bases are TGCAGTGCTAGAGTAATAACGGGAGTATACTACAATGAGCAGTTCTTC.

This clonotype was recorded many times. This sequence joins TRBV11-2 and TRBJ2-1; no clear D. The germline V gene encodes CDR1 SGHAT and CDR2 FQNNGV. The V gene lost 4 bases and the J gene lost 5 bases, with 9 bases spanning the gap. This CDR3 is built from 13 residues. The CDR3 loop is CASSSPPNNEQFF. In DNA form, the CDR3 reads TGTGCCAGCAGCTCCCCCCCCAACAATGAGCAGTTCTTC.

The gene calls are TRBV12-3 or TRBV12-4 and TRBJ1-5, with D maybe TRBD1 (5 bases). Trimming stripped 0 bases from V and 2 bases from J, with 8 bases between. CDR3 size: 15 residues. The CDR3, as DNA: TGTGCCAGCAGTTTAGCCAGGGATCGCAATCAGCCCCAGCATTTT. Translation gives CASSLARDRNQPQHF.

The V call is TRBV4-2, the J call TRBJ2-4, with 14 bases identical to TRBD2. V dropped 4 bases and J dropped 0; count of bases not matched to a gene: 5. The CDR3 extends over 18 amino acids. Germline CDR1 LGHNA, CDR2 YNFKEQ. The CDR3: CASSPGLAGALAKNIQYF. In DNA form, the CDR3 reads TGTGCCAGCAGCCCGGGACTAGCGGGGGCCCTAGCCAAAAACATTCAGTACTTC.